Each of the 11 T cell receptor beta chains below was sequenced from the same sample in a study of shared clonotypes between healthy human individuals. Assay: immunoSEQ multiplex PCR; the TCRdb copy retains only in-frame clones and omits some. The sample shows a few million clones, about nine tenths of them seen only once. The sequencing sample was made of naive CD4+ T cells from PBMCs. Noted subset: CD45RA+ positively selected. These TCRs come from a man between 18 and 29 years old in good health. Some clones in this sample may be carry-over from other donors' samples.

V and J are TRBV9 and TRBJ2-3; 10 bases agree with TRBD2. The junction had 10 bases not matched to a gene; V was cut back by 0 bases and J by 6 bases. The CDR3 is 17 residues long. The V gene's germline CDR1 is SGDLS and CDR2 YYNGEE. CDR3 coding DNA: TGTGCCAGCAGCGTAGGAGCGGGAGGGTCCAGCAGGGATACGCAGTATTTT. This translates into CASSVGAGGSSRDTQYF.

This chain links TRBV28 with TRBJ1-1; possible D gene TRBD1, 5 bases. The CDR3 consists of 17 residues. From germline, CDR1 is MDHEN and CDR2 SYDVKM. V shed 1 base and J shed 8 bases, with 23 bases lying between them. In DNA, the CDR3 is TGTGCCAGCAGTTTATCGTATGCGGGCTCGGGACGGAGAGAAGCTTTCTTT. It codes for CASSLSYAGSGRREAFF.

The genes are TRBV5-4 and TRBJ2-1; D remains ambiguous. The CDR3 loop spans 14 amino acids. V was cut by 0 bases and J by 6 bases, with 10 bases left in between. Germline assignment: CDR1 SGHNT and CDR2 YYREEE (reference sequence). DNA for the CDR3: TGTGCCAGCAGCTTGGAGGGTGGAATCAATGAGCAGTTCTTC. The encoded protein is CASSLEGGINEQFF.

J is TRBJ2-7 and V is TRBV9, with 13 bases matching TRBD2. With V trimmed by 3 bases and J by 2 bases, 11 bases remained unmatched. The CDR3 covers 18 residues. Germline CDR1 SGDLS, CDR2 YYNGEE. In DNA form, the CDR3 reads TGTGCCAGCAGCGCCCACCCGGGACTAGCGGGGATCACCTACGAGCAGTACTTC. Encoded protein: CASSAHPGLAGITYEQYF.

V is TRBV15 and J is TRBJ2-7; 12 nucleotides agree with TRBD2. The germline V gene has CDR1 LNHNV and CDR2 YYDKDF (reference sequence). This CDR3 contains 16 residues. V was pared by 1 base and J by 5 bases, with 6 bases of the junction left unmatched. The CDR3 nucleotides are TGTGCCACCAGCAGAGGGACTAGCGGGGTACTTAACGAGCAGTACTTC. This encodes CATSRGTSGVLNEQYF.

The rearrangement joins TRBV11-2 to TRBJ2-3, with 9 bases lining up with TRBD1. Germline V lookup: CDR1 SGHAT, CDR2 FQNNGV. V lost 0 bases, J lost 9 bases, and 10 bases stayed unmatched. This CDR3 contains 16 residues. The CDR3 protein is CASSLDPTLGQGTQYF. DNA of the CDR3: TGTGCCAGCAGCTTAGACCCCACCCTAGGACAGGGGACGCAGTATTTT. The full variable domain, its missing parts supplied by reference TRBV11-2 and TRBJ2-3, is EAGVAQSPRYKIIEKRQSVAFWCNPISGHATLYWYQQILGQGPKLLIQFQNNGVVDDSQLPKDRFSAERLKGVDSTLKIQPAKLEDSAVYLCASSLDPTLGQGTQYFGPGTRLTVL.

As regards this clone: Other DNA sequences within the sample encode an identical CDR3. The chain employs TRBV5-5 and TRBJ2-7; D is unclear. V lost 0 bases, J lost 3 bases, and 7 bases lay in between. Germline V CDR1 and CDR2: SGHKS, YYEKEE (reference sequence). The CDR3 contains 13 residues. The DNA for the CDR3 is TGTGCCAGCAGCTTGGTGGGGAACTACGAGCAGTACTTC. Its translation: CASSLVGNYEQYF.

This chain connects TRBV28 to TRBJ2-3, with 7 nucleotides matching TRBD2. The CDR3 spans 18 residues. Germline V CDR1 and CDR2: MDHEN, SYDVKM. V lost 5 bases and J lost 0; bases outside the gene matches: 14. The CDR3 sequence is CASSLRPTGRASTDTQYF. Here the CDR3 DNA reads TGTGCCAGCAGTCTACGACCCACGGGGAGGGCTAGCACAGATACGCAGTATTTT.

Note on this clone: Distinct nucleotide sequences in the sample also encode this CDR3. V is TRBV18 and J is TRBJ2-3; D remains unclear. The CDR3 length is 15 residues. Germline CDR1 and CDR2: KGHSH and LQKENI. V was trimmed by 1 base and J by 0 bases, leaving 8 bases between them. CDR3: CASSPRVESTDTQYF. The CDR3 bases are TGTGCCAGCTCACCACGGGTGGAGAGCACAGATACGCAGTATTTT. Variable domain in full (rest from reference TRBV18 and TRBJ2-3): NAGVMQNPRHLVRRRGQEARLRCSPMKGHSHVYWYRQLPEEGLKFMVYLQKENIIDESGMPKERFSAEFPKEGPSILRIQQVVRGDSAAYFCASSPRVESTDTQYFGPGTRLTVL.

The gene calls are TRBV28 and TRBJ1-5, with D hard to call. This CDR3 comprises 15 residues. The V gene lost 7 bases and the J gene lost 11 bases, with 24 bases spanning the gap. Germline CDR1 reads MDHEN; CDR2 reads SYDVKM. The DNA of the CDR3 is TGTGCCAGCACCCGCGCCGGTCAGCGGAACGGGACCCAGCATTTT. Protein sequence: CASTRAGQRNGTQHF.

This chain connects TRBV6-1 to TRBJ1-5; 7 bases are shared with TRBD1. This CDR3 contains 14 residues. Germline trimming cut 7 bases from V and 8 bases from J; bases unmatched to any gene: 11. CDR1 is MNHNS, CDR2 SASEGT, per germline. CDR3 bases: TGTGCCAGCACCTTAGACAGGGTGGGTAAGCCCCAGCATTTT. This translates into CASTLDRVGKPQHF.